This record covers a single T cell receptor beta chain. This CDR3 has 17 residues. J lost 3 bases, V lost 4 bases, and 14 bases had no gene match. CDR1 is SGHTA and CDR2 is FQGNSA in the germline V gene. These data belong to a study of blood T cell repertoires in COVID-19. Study overall: The samples span acute and convalescent COVID-19 from the United States, Italy and Spain.

The authors' processing: How many nucleated cells were present was estimated from reference gene primer amplification. Sequenced by immunoSEQ multiplex PCR; TCRdb stores in-frame clones only, minus some. Clone size and the V and J calls come from that table; the DNA yielded D and trimming. The sample includes tens of thousands of clones, almost 90% of them seen just once. The sample comprised peripheral blood. This receptor was identified in a human donor with active COVID-19. The donor label of this sample is uncertain. The genes are TRBV7-2 and TRBJ2-7, with 8 bases matching TRBD2. The chain's CDR3 is CASSSPVSASGGYEQYF. The CDR3 DNA reads as TGTGCCAGCAGCTCCCCCGTGTCGGCGAGCGGGGGCTACGAGCAGTACTTC. Variable domain in full (rest from reference TRBV7-2 and TRBJ2-7): GAGVSQSPSNKVTEKGKDVELRCDPISGHTALYWYRQSLGQGLEFLIYFQGNSAPDKSGLPSDRFSAERTGGSVSTLTIQRTQQEDSAVYLCASSSPVSASGGYEQYFGPGTRLTVT.